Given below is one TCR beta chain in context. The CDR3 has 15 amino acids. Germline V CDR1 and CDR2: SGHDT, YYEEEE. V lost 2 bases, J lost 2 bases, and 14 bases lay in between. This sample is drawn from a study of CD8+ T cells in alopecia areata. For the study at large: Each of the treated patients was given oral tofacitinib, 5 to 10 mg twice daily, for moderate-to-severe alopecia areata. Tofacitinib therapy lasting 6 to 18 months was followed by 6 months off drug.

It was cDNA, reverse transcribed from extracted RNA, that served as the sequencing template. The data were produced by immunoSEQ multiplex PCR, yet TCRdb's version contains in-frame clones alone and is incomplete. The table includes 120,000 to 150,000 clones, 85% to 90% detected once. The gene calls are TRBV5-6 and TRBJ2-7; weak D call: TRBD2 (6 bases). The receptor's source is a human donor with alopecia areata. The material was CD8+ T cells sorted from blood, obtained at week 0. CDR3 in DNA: TGTGCCAGCAGCTTCAGGAGGGCCGAAGCCTACGAGCAGTACTTC. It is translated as CASSFRRAEAYEQYF.